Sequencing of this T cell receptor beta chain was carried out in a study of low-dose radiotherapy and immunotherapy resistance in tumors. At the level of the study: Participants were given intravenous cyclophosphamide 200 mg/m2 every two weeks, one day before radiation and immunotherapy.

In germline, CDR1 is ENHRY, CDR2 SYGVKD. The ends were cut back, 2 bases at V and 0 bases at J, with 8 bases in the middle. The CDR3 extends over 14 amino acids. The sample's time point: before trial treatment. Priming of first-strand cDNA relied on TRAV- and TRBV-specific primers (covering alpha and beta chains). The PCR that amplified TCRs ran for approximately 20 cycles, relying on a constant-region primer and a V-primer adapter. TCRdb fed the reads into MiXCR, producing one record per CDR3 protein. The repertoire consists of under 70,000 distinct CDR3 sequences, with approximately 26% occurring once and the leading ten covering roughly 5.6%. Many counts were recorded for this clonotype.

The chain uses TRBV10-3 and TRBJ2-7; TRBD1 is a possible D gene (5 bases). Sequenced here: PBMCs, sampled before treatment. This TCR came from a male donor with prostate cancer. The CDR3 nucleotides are TGTGCCATCAGTGAGAGGGGAATCTCCTACGAGCAGTACTTC. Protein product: CAISERGISYEQYF.